This record concerns one T cell receptor (beta chain) sequence. These data are taken from a study of control samples from healthy donors and cancer patients. Repertoires were generated with immunoSEQ multiplex PCR, while TCRdb's copy carries only in-frame clones and drops some. Of some 37,000 clones in the sample, approximately 90% were seen once. The ends were cut back, 1 base at V and 10 bases at J, with 17 bases in the middle. The CDR3 consists of 14 residues. Germline V gene data show CDR1 as GTSNPN and CDR2 as SVGIG (reference sequence). The chain combines TRBV30 with TRBJ1-3; possibly TRBD1 for D (5 bases). The sequencing input was blood. This sequence was found in a woman aged 45-60 years in good health. The CDR3 DNA reads TGTGCCTGGAGTGCTTTTAACCAGGGCAAGACCATATATTTT. It specifies CAWSAFNQGKTIYF.